One and the same sample provided the 22 T cell receptor beta chains below, sequenced in a study of CD8 T cell repertoires and HIV-1 epitope variants. The data were produced by immunoSEQ multiplex PCR, yet TCRdb's version contains in-frame clones alone and is incomplete. Here the sample spans roughly 4,800 clones, 64% being singletons. Their recognized antigens are unknown. The sequenced sample consisted of cultured CD8+ T cells derived from PBMCs. The receptors were gathered from a male donor with HIV.

This rearrangement joins TRBV10-3 to TRBJ2-7; D uncertain. Germline values: CDR1 ENHRY, CDR2 SYGVKD. Trimming removed 3 bases from V and 2 bases from J, with 14 bases in between. This CDR3 region has 15 residues. As DNA, the CDR3 is TGTGCCATCAGTGATGGCAGTCACACGGCCTACGAGCAGTACTTC. Its protein product is CAISDGSHTAYEQYF.

The chain joins TRBV10-2 to TRBJ1-3; D call uncertain. Germline lookup yields CDR1 WSHSY and CDR2 SAAADI. This CDR3 region has 14 residues. V was shortened by 2 bases and J by 0 bases, with 5 bases between the two germline ends. CDR3 residues: CASSERSSGNTIYF. The CDR3 nucleotides read TGCGCCAGCAGTGAGCGGAGCTCTGGAAACACCATATATTTT.

The chain uses TRBV27 and TRBJ1-1; a possible D gene is TRBD1 (6 bases). Trimming pared 1 base from V and 4 bases from J, leaving 10 bases between. Per the germline V gene, CDR1 is MNHEY and CDR2 is SMNVEV (reference sequence). The CDR3 contains 14 residues. This CDR3 is CASSLYRAGTEAFF. CDR3 DNA: TGTGCCAGCAGTTTATACAGGGCTGGCACTGAAGCTTTCTTT.

This chain uses TRBV5-1 with TRBJ2-5; D possibly corresponds to TRBD1 (5 bases). The CDR3 totals 15 residues. The V gene's germline CDR1 is SGHRS and CDR2 YFSETQ. With 4 bases removed from V and 1 base from J, the gap between germline ends came to 14 bases. The CDR3 region is CASSPERGSQETQYF. CDR3 in DNA: TGCGCCAGCAGCCCGGAAAGGGGATCCCAAGAGACCCAGTACTTC.

This clone was counted between two and nine times. J is TRBJ2-3 and V is TRBV5-4; a possible D gene is TRBD2 (7 bases). Germline-derived CDR1 and CDR2 are SGHNT and YYREEE (reference sequence). The germline V and J ends were trimmed by 1 base and 4 bases, with 13 bases remaining between them. The CDR3 length is 15 residues. CDR3 in DNA: TGTGCCAGCAGCTTGTCGGCGGGGGCACCAGATACGCAGTATTTT. Encoded protein: CASSLSAGAPDTQYF.

The sample holds a few counts of this clone. DNA of the CDR3: TGTGCCAGCAGTCCTGAGGACAGGGAGGACACTGAAGCTTTCTTT. It yields the protein CASSPEDREDTEAFF. V and J are TRBV2 and TRBJ1-1; 8 nucleotides line up with TRBD1. The CDR3 loop spans 15 amino acids. J was trimmed by 3 bases and V by 5 bases; bases with no gene match: 8. Germline CDR1 is SNHLY and CDR2 is FYNNEI.

This clone was detected only once. The CDR3 sequence: CASSLSQGISYNEQFF. For the CDR3, the DNA is TGTGCCAGCAGTTTATCACAGGGGATATCCTACAATGAGCAGTTCTTC. The chain joins TRBV13 to TRBJ2-1; the match to TRBD1 covers 7 bases. The germline V gene has CDR1 PRHDT and CDR2 FYEKMQ (reference sequence). J lost 1 base, V lost 6 bases, and 9 bases had no gene match. This CDR3 contains 16 residues.

The chain is built from TRBV7-2 and TRBJ2-7, with 7 bases lining up with TRBD1. V was clipped by 2 bases and J by 3 bases; unmatched bases: 4. This CDR3 region has 14 residues. Looked up from germline, CDR1 is SGHTA and CDR2 is FQGNSA. The CDR3 is CASSLIAGGYEQYF. The CDR3 coding sequence is TGTGCCAGCAGCTTAATCGCAGGGGGCTACGAGCAGTACTTC.

The rearrangement links TRBV28 to TRBJ1-1, with no clear D. The CDR3 contains 14 residues. CDR1 and CDR2 (germline): MDHEN, SYDVKM. The V gene lost 10 bases and the J gene lost 5 bases, with 20 bases spanning the gap. The CDR3 loop reads CAISPWDPKTEAFF. CDR3 nucleotides: TGTGCCATCAGCCCCTGGGATCCCAAAACTGAAGCTTTCTTT.

The chain links TRBV10-3 to TRBJ2-3, with 7 nucleotides matching TRBD2. CDR3 length: 14 residues. Trimming at V came to 8 bases and at J to 2 bases, leaving 7 bases not matched to a gene. Looked up from germline, CDR1 is ENHRY and CDR2 is SYGVKD. This CDR3 is CAIRSGDHTDTQYF. Written as DNA, the CDR3 is TGTGCCATCCGGAGCGGGGACCACACAGATACGCAGTATTTT.

The chain uses TRBV19 and TRBJ2-7; tentative D call: TRBD1 (6 bases). The V end was cut by 5 bases, the J end by 4 bases, with 21 bases between. Germline-derived CDR1 and CDR2 are LNHDA and SQIVND (reference sequence). This CDR3 region has 16 residues. CDR3: CASSETGLKPNYEQYF. CDR3 nucleotides: TGTGCCAGTAGTGAAACAGGGCTTAAGCCGAATTACGAGCAGTACTTC.

The J gene is TRBJ1-5, the V gene TRBV6-6, with D maybe TRBD1 (6 bases). The V gene lost 5 bases and the J gene lost 5 bases, with 16 bases spanning the gap. The CDR3 is 15 amino acids. Per germline, CDR1 MNHNY and CDR2 SVGAGI (reference sequence). The CDR3 DNA reads TGTGCCAGCAGTGGGGGGCAGGGGATACATCAGCCCCAGCATTTT. Encoded protein: CASSGGQGIHQPQHF.

The chain carries TRBV5-6 and TRBJ2-7; D is tentatively TRBD1 or TRBD2 (5 bases each). There are 13 residues in the CDR3. Trimming shortened V by 4 bases and J by 3 bases, and 11 bases separated the two germline ends. Germline CDR1 and CDR2: SGHDT and YYEEEE. CDR3 sequence (DNA): TGTGCCAGCAGCGGTCGGGACCGCTACGAGCAGTACTTC. This codes for CASSGRDRYEQYF.

This clone was found once. This rearrangement joins TRBV13 to TRBJ2-5; 13 nucleotides match TRBD2. CDR1 PRHDT and CDR2 FYEKMQ come from the germline V gene (reference sequence). V shed 5 bases, J shed 5 bases, and the junction held 8 bases outside the gene matches. The CDR3 extends over 16 amino acids. The CDR3 nucleotides read TGTGCCAGCAGCGCCGGCACTAGCGGGGGGGCGGAGACCCAGTACTTC. Translating it yields CASSAGTSGGAETQYF.

Only a few counts were recorded for this clone. The junction shows a germline mismatch at one end, possibly a read error. This rearrangement joins TRBV19 to TRBJ1-2, with TRBD1 identical over 9 bases. CDR1 is LNHDA and CDR2 is SQIVND in the germline V gene (reference sequence). This CDR3 is 20 amino acids long. The chain's CDR3 is CASSIEPTGGTPTHLYGYTF. In nucleotides, the CDR3 is TGTGCCAGTAGCATAGAACCGACAGGGGGAACCCCTACCCACTTATATGGCTACACCTTC.

The chain combines TRBV6-6 with TRBJ1-3; D possibly corresponds to TRBD1 (6 bases). The CDR3 is made up of 16 amino acids. Germline V CDR1 and CDR2: MNHNY, SVGAGI (reference sequence). Trimming took 6 bases from V and 4 from J, leaving 19 bases between them. The CDR3 nucleotides are TGTGCCAGCAGGGGGGACACGGGCTTGGGAGGAAACACCATATATTTT. Translation: CASRGDTGLGGNTIYF.

The chain couples TRBV29-1 to TRBJ1-2; 9 bases map to TRBD1. This CDR3 is 14 amino acids long. Germline assignment: CDR1 SQVTM and CDR2 ANQGSEA. The trim removed 5 bases at V and 3 bases at J, leaving 7 bases unmatched. The chain's CDR3 is CSVPGTGFDYGYTF. The CDR3 nucleotides read TGCAGCGTTCCCGGGACAGGGTTCGACTATGGCTACACCTTC.

The gene calls are TRBV19 and TRBJ1-5; no reliable D call. Trimming stripped 1 base from V and 4 bases from J, with 14 bases between. The CDR3 is 16 residues long. Germline V gives CDR1 LNHDA, CDR2 SQIVND (reference sequence). Written as DNA, the CDR3 is TGTGCCAGTAGTATAGGAAGGGTTCCGGGTAATCAGCCCCAGCATTTT. Its protein is CASSIGRVPGNQPQHF. Using reference TRBV19 and TRBJ1-5 for the parts outside the CDR3, the full variable domain is DGGITQSPKYLFRKEGQNVTLSCEQNLNHDAMYWYRQDPGQGLRLIYYSQIVNDFQKGDIAEGYSVSREKKESFPLTVTSAQKNPTAFYLCASSIGRVPGNQPQHFGDGTRLSIL.

The rearrangement links TRBV19 to TRBJ2-1; 7 bases fit TRBD2. The CDR3 loop spans 12 amino acids. With V trimmed by 8 bases and J by 5 bases, 3 bases remained unmatched. Germline V CDR1 and CDR2: LNHDA, SQIVND (reference sequence). CDR3: CASWGGNNEQFF. As DNA, the CDR3 is TGTGCCAGTTGGGGGGGGAACAATGAGCAGTTCTTC.

The V call is TRBV5-8, the J call TRBJ2-3; 13 bases agree with TRBD2. The trim removed 4 bases at V and 6 bases at J, leaving 8 bases unmatched. This CDR3 has 16 residues. Germline loops: CDR1 SGHTS, CDR2 YDEGEE. The CDR3 DNA reads TGTGCCAGCAGCCAGGGGACTAGCGGGGCGGTTGATACGCAGTATTTT. Protein: CASSQGTSGAVDTQYF. The variable domain in full, completed from reference TRBV5-8 and TRBJ2-3, reads EAGVTQSPTHLIKTRGQQATLRCSPISGHTSVYWYQQALGLGLQFLLWYDEGEERNRGNFPPRFSGRQFPNYSSELNVNALELEDSALYLCASSQGTSGAVDTQYFGPGTRLTVL.

This clone was detected a few times. The gene calls are TRBV9 and TRBJ2-3; weak D call: TRBD2 (6 bases). This CDR3 comprises 14 residues. V lost 0 bases and J lost 5, with 10 bases in between. Per the germline V gene, CDR1 is SGDLS and CDR2 is YYNGEE. This CDR3 reads CASSVESGGDTQYF. The CDR3 nucleotides are TGTGCCAGCAGCGTAGAATCCGGGGGAGATACGCAGTATTTT.

The rearrangement links TRBV7-3 to TRBJ1-2; 7 nucleotides line up with TRBD1. This CDR3 spans 13 amino acids. The germline V gene has CDR1 SGHTA and CDR2 FQGTGA. The ends lost 6 bases at V and 3 bases at J; junction bases unmatched: 4. For the CDR3, the DNA is TGTGCCAGCAGGAACACAGGGGACTATGGCTACACCTTC. It codes for CASRNTGDYGYTF.